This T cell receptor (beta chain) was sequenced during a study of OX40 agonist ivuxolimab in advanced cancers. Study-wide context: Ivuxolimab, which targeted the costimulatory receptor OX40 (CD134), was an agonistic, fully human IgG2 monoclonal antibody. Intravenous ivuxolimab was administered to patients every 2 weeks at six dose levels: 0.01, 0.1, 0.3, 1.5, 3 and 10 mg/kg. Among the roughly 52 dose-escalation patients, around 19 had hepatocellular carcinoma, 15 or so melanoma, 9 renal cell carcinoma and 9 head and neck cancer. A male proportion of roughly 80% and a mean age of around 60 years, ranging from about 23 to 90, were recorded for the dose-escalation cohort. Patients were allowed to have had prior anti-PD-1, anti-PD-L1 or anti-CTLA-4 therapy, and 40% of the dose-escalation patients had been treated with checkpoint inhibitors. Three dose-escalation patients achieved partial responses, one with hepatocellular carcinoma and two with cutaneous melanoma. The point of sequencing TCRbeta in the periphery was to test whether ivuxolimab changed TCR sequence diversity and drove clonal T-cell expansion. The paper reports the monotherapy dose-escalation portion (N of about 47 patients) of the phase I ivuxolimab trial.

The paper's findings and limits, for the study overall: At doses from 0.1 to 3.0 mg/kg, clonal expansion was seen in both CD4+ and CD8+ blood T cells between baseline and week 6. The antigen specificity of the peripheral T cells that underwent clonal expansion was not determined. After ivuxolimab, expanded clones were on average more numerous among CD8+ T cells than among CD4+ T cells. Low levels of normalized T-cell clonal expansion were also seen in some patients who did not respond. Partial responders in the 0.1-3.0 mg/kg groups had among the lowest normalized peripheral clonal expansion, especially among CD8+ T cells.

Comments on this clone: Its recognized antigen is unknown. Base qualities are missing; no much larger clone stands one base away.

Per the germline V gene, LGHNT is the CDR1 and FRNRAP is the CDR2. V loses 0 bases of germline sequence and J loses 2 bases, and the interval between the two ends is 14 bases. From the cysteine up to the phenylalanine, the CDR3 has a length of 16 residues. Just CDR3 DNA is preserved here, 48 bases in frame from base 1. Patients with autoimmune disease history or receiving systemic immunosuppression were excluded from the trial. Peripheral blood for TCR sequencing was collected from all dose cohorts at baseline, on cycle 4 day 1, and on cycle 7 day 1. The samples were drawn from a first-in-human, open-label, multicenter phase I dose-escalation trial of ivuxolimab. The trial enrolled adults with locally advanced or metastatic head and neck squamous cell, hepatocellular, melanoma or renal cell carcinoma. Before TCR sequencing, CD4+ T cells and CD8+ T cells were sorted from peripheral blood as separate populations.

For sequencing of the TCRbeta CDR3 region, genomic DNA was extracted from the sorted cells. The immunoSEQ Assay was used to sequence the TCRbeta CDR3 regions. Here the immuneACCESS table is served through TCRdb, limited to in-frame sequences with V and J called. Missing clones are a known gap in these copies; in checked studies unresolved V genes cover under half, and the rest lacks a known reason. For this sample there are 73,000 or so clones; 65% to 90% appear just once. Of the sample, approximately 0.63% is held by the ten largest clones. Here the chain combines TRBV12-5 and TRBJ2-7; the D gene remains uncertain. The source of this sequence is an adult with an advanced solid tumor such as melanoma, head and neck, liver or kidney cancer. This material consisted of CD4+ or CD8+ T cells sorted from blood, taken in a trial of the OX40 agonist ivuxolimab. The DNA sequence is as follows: TGTGCTAGTGGTTTGGTACTTGGGCAGCAGGCCTACGAGCAGTACTTC. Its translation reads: CASGLVLGQQAYEQYF.